This TCR beta chain was captured by sequencing in a study of identical twins (dated by TCRdb to 2015 to 2016). As for the study more broadly: To test whether fetal clonotypes persist, the study used deep sequencing on TCR alpha and beta repertoires from monozygotic twins, unrelated adults of various ages, and cord blood. To rule out contamination, replicate twin experiments were performed at different times with different library preparation protocols.

The library relied on 5' RACE. The sample was run on an Illumina HiSeq 2000. Template switching added a universal primer binding site, and the final cDNA carried a unique molecular identifier that allowed TCR cDNA molecules to be counted accurately. Specific primers in the conserved constant-segment region were used to synthesize first-strand cDNA for the TCR alpha and beta chains. To control for contamination, each cDNA library was double barcoded with a SMART-Mk sample barcode plus Illumina barcodes. TruSeq adapter sequences and Illumina sample barcodes were added in two successive PCR steps. The Illumina HiSeq platform was used with custom primers to sequence TCR alpha and beta cDNA libraries. Per the original workflow: MiGEC was used to process raw reads and extract unique molecular identifiers, and MiXCR was used to find CDR3 positions. Recombination models were inferred per individual with the repgenHMM and IGoR tools using an EM algorithm. Shared clonotypes were analyzed with the tcR package in R, and sharing was normalized by the product of cloneset sizes. Out-of-frame nonproductive sequences were analyzed to study raw recombination free of thymic and clonal selection effects. In-frame beta chains were kept once TCRdb had trimmed the public reads at Q25 with fastp and called clones with MiXCR. Rows with one shared CDR3 protein collapse into an entry with the most common genes and DNA. In this record, the V and J calls reflect TCRdb's handling and not the investigators' own analysis. This sample is represented by around 250,000 distinct CDR3 sequences; around 8.8% of them were singletons. The top ten clonotypes cover roughly 3% of the sample.

The germline V gene provides CDR1 SGHDN and CDR2 FVKESK. From cysteine to phenylalanine, the CDR3 is 15 amino acids long. This entry keeps only the CDR3 DNA: 45 bases, framed from base 1. V lost 5 bases and J lost 3 bases, and the count of bases not matched to a germline gene is 8. Paper-wide results and their limitations: Recombination models systematically underestimated out-of-frame TCR alpha sharing in monozygotic twins but agreed with sharing between unrelated individuals. Fewer insertions were carried by abundant cord blood beta clonotypes; a weaker similar trend was observed in young adult naive repertoires, while no such trend was observed in memory repertoires. Compared with coincidental sharing between unrelated individuals, out-of-frame TCR alpha sequences shared between twins had an excess of sequences with low generation probability. Zero-insertion analyses could be partly confounded by invariant T cells such as MAIT and iNKT, although diverse VJ usage argued against such confounding for most clonotypes. The excess sharing between twins in beta out-of-frame sequences was weaker because fewer shared sequences reduced the signal-to-noise ratio. Because the same donors could not be followed over many years, conclusions were based on cross-sectional statistical analysis.

This clonotype was seen repeatedly, ten times or more. What this receptor recognizes is not known. There are no base qualities to consult, and no much larger clone falls within one base. Every donor in the study was a healthy Caucasian. Three pairs of female monozygotic twins, all aged about 18 to 29 years, made up the twin cohort. Positive isolation kits from Invitrogen were used to isolate CD4+ and CD8+ T cell populations. These data also formed part of another study, on yellow fever vaccine responses in identical twins. As the second study states: According to the authors, in identical twins the way T cells responded to vaccination appeared partly convergent and partly personalized. In the study, vaccine-responding T cell clones were precisely tracked in identical twins.

Sample: CD8+ T cells sorted from blood. The sequence was obtained from a woman between 18 and 29 years old in good health. The chain was built from TRBV14 and TRBJ2-7; a stretch of 9 junction bases matches TRBD2. The nucleotide sequence is TGTGCCAGCAGCGCCATGAGCGGGAGGAACTACGAGCAGTACTTC. This encodes CASSAMSGRNYEQYF.